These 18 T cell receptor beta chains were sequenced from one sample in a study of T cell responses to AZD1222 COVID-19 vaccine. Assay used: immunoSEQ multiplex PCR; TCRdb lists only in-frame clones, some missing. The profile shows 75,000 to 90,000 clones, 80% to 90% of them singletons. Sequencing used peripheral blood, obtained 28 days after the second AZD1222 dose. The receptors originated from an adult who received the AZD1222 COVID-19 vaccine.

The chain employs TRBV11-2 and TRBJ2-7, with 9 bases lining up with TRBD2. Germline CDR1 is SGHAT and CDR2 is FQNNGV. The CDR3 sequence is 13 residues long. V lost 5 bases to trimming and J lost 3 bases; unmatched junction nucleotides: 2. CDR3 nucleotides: TGTGCCAGCAGCCTTAGCGGGAGCTACGAGCAGTACTTC. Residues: CASSLSGSYEQYF.

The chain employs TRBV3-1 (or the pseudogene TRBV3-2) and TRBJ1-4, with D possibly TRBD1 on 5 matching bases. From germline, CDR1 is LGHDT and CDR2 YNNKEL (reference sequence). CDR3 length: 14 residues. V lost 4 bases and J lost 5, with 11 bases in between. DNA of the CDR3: TGTGCCAGCAGCCGTGGGGGAGGAAATGAAAAACTGTTTTTT. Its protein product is CASSRGGGNEKLFF.

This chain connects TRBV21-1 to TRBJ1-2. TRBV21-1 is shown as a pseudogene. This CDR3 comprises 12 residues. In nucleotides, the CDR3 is TGTGCCAGCACTAAGGAGGCGTATGGCTACACCTTC. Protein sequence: CASTKEAYGYTF.

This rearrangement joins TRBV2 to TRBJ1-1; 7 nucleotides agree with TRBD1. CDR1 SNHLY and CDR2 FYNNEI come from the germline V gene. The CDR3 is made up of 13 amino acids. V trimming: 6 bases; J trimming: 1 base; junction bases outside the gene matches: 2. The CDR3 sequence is CASSRTGNTEAFF. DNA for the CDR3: TGTGCCAGCAGCCGGACAGGGAACACTGAAGCTTTCTTT.

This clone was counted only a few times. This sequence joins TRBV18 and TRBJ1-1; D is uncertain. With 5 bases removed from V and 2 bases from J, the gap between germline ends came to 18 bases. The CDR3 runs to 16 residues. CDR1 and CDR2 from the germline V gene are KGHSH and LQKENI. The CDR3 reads CASSSLPLRQNTEAFF. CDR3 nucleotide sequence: TGTGCCAGCTCATCCCTACCCTTGCGGCAAAACACTGAAGCTTTCTTT.

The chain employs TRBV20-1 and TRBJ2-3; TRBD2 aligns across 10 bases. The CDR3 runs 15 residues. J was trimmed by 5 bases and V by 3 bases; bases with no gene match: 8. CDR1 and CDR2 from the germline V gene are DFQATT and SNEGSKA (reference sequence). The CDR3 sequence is CSASSSGGAIDTQYF. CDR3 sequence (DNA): TGCAGTGCTAGTAGCAGCGGGGGGGCCATAGATACGCAGTATTTT.

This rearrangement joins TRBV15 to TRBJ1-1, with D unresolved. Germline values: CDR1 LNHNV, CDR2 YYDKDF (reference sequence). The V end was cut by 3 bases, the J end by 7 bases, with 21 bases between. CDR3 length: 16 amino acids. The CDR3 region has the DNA TGTGCCACCAGCAGGGTACAACCGGAGACCTTCCATGAAGCTTTCTTT. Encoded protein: CATSRVQPETFHEAFF.

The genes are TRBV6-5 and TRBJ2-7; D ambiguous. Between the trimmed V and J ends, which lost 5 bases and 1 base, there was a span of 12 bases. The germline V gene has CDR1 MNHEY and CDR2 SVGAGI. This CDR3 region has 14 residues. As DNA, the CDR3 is TGTGCCAGCAGTCGCGAAGGTTCGTCCTACGAGCAGTACTTC. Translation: CASSREGSSYEQYF.

CDR3 residues: CASSPEGGRRTEAFF. In DNA, the CDR3 is TGCGCCAGCAGCCCGGAGGGCGGGAGAAGGACTGAAGCTTTCTTT. J is TRBJ1-1 and V is TRBV5-1, with D unclear. The V gene's germline CDR1 is SGHRS and CDR2 YFSETQ. The CDR3 contains 15 residues. V dropped 4 bases and J dropped 5 bases, with 18 bases sitting between them.

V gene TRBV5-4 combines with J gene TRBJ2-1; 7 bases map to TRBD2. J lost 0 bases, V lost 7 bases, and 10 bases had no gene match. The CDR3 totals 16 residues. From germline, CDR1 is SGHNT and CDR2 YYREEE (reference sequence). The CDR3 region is CASHPLGGNSYNEQFF. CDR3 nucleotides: TGTGCCAGCCATCCTTTGGGGGGGAACTCCTACAATGAGCAGTTCTTC.

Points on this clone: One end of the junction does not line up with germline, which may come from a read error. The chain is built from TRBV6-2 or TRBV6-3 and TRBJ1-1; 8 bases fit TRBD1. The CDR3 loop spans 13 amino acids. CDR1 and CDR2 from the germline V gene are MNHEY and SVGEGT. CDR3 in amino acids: CAISTGGNTEAFF. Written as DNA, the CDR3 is TGTGCCATCAGTACAGGGGGTAACACTGAAGCTTTCTTT.

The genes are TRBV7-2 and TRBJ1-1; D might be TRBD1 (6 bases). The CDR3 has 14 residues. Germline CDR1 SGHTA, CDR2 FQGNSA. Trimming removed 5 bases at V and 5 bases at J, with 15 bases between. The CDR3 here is CASSIGQGSTEAFF. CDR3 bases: TGTGCCAGCAGCATAGGGCAGGGGAGTACTGAAGCTTTCTTT.

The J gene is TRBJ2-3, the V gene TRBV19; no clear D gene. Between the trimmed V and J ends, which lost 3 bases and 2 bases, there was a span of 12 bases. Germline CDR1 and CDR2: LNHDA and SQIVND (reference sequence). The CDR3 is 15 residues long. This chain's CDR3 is CASSIGRSTTDTQYF. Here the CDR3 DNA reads TGTGCCAGTAGTATCGGGCGATCTACCACAGATACGCAGTATTTT.

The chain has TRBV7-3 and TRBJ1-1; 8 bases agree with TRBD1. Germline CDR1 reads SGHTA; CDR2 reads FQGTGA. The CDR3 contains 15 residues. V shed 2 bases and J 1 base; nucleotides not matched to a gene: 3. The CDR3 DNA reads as TGTGCCAGCAGCTTAGGGGGACAGGCGAACACTGAAGCTTTCTTT. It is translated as CASSLGGQANTEAFF.

The chain's CDR3 is CASSKAGAGYEQYF. In nucleotides, the CDR3 is TGTGCCAGTAGTAAAGCGGGAGCGGGGTACGAGCAGTACTTC. The chain couples TRBV19 to TRBJ2-7; 8 bases are a match to TRBD2. Germline CDR1 is LNHDA and CDR2 is SQIVND (reference sequence). V trimming: 4 bases; J trimming: 4 bases; junction bases outside the gene matches: 6. The CDR3 covers 14 residues.

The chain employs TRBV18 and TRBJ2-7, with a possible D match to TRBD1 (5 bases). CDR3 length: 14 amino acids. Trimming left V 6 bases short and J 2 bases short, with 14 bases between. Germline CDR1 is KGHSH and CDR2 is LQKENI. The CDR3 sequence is CASSHPGKPYEQYF. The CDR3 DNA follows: TGTGCCAGCTCTCACCCAGGGAAACCCTACGAGCAGTACTTC.

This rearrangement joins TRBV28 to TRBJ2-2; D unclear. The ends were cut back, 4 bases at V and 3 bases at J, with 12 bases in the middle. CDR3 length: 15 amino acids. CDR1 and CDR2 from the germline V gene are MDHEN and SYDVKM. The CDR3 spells CASSSQRRDTGELFF. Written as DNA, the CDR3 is TGTGCCAGCAGTTCCCAAAGACGCGACACCGGGGAGCTGTTTTTT.

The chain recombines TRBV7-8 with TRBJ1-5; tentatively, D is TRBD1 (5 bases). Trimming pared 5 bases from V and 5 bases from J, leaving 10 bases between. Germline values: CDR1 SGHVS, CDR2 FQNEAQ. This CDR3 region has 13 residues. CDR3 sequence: CASSVGEYQPQHF. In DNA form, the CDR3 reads TGTGCCAGCAGCGTGGGGGAATATCAGCCCCAGCATTTT.